This is a list of T cell receptor beta chains from one sample in a study of shared clonotypes between healthy human individuals. Some clones are missing from TCRdb's copy, which holds only in-frame ones; the method was immunoSEQ multiplex PCR. Of roughly 2,300,000 clones listed, around 90% are singletons. The sequenced material came from naive CD4+ T cells from PBMCs. All receptors come from a man between 18 and 35 years old in good health. Some clones in this sample may be carry-over from other donors' samples. Both conserved end residues are part of each CDR3. The order of the fields is V gene, CDR3 length, D gene, clone size, J gene, CDR3 protein, CDR3 DNA. A D gene is named only where the DNA matches it firmly. For some rows the clone size is stated as once, few or many, or as a class when expanded; others skip it.

>TRBV7-2|18|TRBD1|once|TRBJ1-2
CASSPQDRGYNANYGYTF
TGTGCCAGCAGCCCCCAGGACAGGGGGTATAACGCTAACTATGGCTACACCTTC
>TRBV5-1|11|NA|NA|TRBJ2-3
CASRNTDTQYF
TGCGCCAGCAGAAACACAGATACGCAGTATTTT
>TRBV14|15|NA|NA|TRBJ1-1
CASSQGQRVGTEAFF
TGTGCCAGCAGCCAAGGCCAGAGGGTGGGCACTGAAGCTTTCTTT
>TRBV14|14|NA|NA|TRBJ1-1
CASSLRLKNTEAFF
TGTGCCAGCAGCCTCCGACTCAAGAACACTGAAGCTTTCTTT
>TRBV7-2|16|NA|NA|TRBJ2-2
CASSLVGSTNTGELFF
TGTGCCAGCAGCTTAGTGGGGAGTACGAACACTGGGGAGCTGTTTTTT
>TRBV28|12|NA|NA|TRBJ2-7
CASSFRGHEQYF
TGTGCCAGCAGTTTTCGGGGTCACGAGCAGTACTTC
>TRBV5-4|14|NA|NA|TRBJ2-3
CASNDPGRRDTQYF
TGTGCCAGCAACGATCCGGGGAGAAGAGATACGCAGTATTTT
>TRBV7-9|15|TRBD2|NA|TRBJ2-7
CASSWGSGGRDEQYF
TGTGCCAGCAGCTGGGGGTCGGGGGGACGGGACGAGCAGTACTTC
>TRBV9|17|TRBD1|NA|TRBJ1-4
CASSVGDRRSTNEKLFF
TGTGCCAGCAGCGTAGGGGACAGGAGGTCAACTAATGAAAAACTGTTTTTT
>TRBV27|14|TRBD2|NA|TRBJ2-7
CASSFSAGGSEQYF
TGTGCCAGCAGTTTCTCGGCGGGGGGTAGCGAGCAGTACTTC